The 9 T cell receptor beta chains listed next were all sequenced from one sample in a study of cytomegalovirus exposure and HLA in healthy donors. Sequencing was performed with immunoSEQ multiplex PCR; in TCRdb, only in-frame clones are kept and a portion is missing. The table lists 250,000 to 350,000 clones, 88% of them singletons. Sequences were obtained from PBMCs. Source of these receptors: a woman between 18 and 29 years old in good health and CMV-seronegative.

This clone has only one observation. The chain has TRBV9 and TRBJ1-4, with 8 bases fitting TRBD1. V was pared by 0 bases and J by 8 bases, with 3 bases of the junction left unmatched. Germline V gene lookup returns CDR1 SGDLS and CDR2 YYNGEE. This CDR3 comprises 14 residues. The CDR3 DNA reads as TGTGCCAGCAGCGTAGCAGGGGGCAGGGAAAAACTGTTTTTT. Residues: CASSVAGGREKLFF. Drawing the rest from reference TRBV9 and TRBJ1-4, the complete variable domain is DSGVTQTPKHLITATGQRVTLRCSPRSGDLSVYWYQQSLDQGLQFLIQYYNGEERAKGNILERFSAQQFPDLHSELNLSSLELGDSALYFCASSVAGGREKLFFGSGTQLSVL.

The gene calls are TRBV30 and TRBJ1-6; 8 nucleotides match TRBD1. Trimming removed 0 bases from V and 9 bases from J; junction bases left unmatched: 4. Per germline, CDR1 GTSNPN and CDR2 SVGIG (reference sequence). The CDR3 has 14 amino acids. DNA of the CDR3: TGTGCCTGGAGTGTACAGGGGGGCTCTTCACCCCTCCACTTT. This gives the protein CAWSVQGGSSPLHF.

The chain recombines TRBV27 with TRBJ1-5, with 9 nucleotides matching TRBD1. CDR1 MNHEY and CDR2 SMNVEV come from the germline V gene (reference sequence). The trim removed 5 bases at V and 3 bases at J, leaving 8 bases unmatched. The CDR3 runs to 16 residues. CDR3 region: CASSPQTGGHNQPQHF. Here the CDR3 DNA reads TGTGCCAGCAGTCCCCAGACAGGGGGACACAATCAGCCCCAGCATTTT.

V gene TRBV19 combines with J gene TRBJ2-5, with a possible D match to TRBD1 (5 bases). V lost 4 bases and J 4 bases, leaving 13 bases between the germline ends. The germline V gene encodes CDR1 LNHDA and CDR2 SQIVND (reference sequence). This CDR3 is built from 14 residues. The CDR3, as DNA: TGTGCCAGTAGTACCTGGGGCAGTTCAGAGACCCAGTACTTC. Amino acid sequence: CASSTWGSSETQYF.

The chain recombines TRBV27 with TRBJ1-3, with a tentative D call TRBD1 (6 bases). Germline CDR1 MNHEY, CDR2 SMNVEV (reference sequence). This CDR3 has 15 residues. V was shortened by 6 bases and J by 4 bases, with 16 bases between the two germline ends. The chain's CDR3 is CASSGGGLLGNTIYF. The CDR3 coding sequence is TGTGCCAGCAGCGGCGGGGGGCTCCTCGGAAACACCATATATTTT.

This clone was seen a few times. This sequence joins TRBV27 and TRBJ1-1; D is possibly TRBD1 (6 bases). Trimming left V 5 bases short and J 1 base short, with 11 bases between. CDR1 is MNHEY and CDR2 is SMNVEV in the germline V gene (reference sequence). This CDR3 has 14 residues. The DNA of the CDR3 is TGTGCCAGCAGTAACGACAGGTCGAACACTGAAGCTTTCTTT. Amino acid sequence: CASSNDRSNTEAFF.

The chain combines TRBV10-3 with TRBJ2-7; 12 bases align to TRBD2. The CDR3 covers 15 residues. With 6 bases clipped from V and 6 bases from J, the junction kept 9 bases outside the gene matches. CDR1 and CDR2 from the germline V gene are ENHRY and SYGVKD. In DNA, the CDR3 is TGTGCCATCAGCCCCCCTCTAGCGGGAGGGGGCGAGCAGTACTTC. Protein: CAISPPLAGGGEQYF.

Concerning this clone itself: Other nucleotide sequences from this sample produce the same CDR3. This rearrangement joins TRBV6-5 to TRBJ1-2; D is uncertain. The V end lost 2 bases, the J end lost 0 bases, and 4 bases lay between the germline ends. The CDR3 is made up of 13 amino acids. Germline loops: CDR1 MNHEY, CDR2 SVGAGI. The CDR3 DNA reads TGTGCCAGCAGTTACGACTCTAACTATGGCTACACCTTC. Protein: CASSYDSNYGYTF.

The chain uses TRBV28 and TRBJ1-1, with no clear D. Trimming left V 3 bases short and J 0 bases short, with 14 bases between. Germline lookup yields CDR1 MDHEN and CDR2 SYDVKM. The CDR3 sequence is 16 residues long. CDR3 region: CASSFLFSGLNTEAFF. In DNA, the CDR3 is TGTGCCAGCAGTTTCTTATTCTCAGGTTTGAACACTGAAGCTTTCTTT.